The rows below give T cell receptor beta chains drawn from one sample of a study of T-cell reconstitution after alpha-beta-depleted transplantation in children. TCRdb reprocessed the PCR reads via MiXCR and lists one record per CDR3 protein. Of about 610,000 distinct CDR3 sequences in the sample, more than 20% were seen once. The sequenced sample was PBMCs, obtained before TCRalphabeta/CD19-depleted stem cell transplant. All receptors derive from a boy younger than two with Wiskott-Aldrich syndrome, due to receive a stem cell transplant. The CDR3 runs from the conserved cysteine through the conserved F or W. The D gene is left open where the match is weak. Some rows mark clone size as missing; the rest say once, few, many or name a class of expanded clone.

clone_size d_call v_call cdr3_aa
few - TRBV5-1 CASSLLPPRAGEVYEQYF
- - TRBV6-2/TRBV6-3 CASSYSMLGRDGYTF
- - TRBV10-2 CASRRAIQETQYF
- - TRBV5-1 CASSFTGLETQYF
once - TRBV5-1 CASSSSGVTHEQYF
few - TRBV5-1 CASSLHPPAGETQYF
- - TRBV2 CASSDRVRNSPLHF
few - TRBV7-9 CASSLVSVNYGYTF
few TRBD2 TRBV5-5 CASSPRGTSGLTDTQYF
- - TRBV4-1 CASSQASRGRGLETQYF
- TRBD2 TRBV5-1 CASSDASGSGEQFF
few TRBD2 TRBV5-1 CASSLGRLAASYNEQFF
few - TRBV27 CASSSREGNSPLHF
- TRBD1 TRBV5-1 CASSSLGQGDHTGELFF
few - TRBV24-1 CATSDSFDPNNEQFF
- - TRBV10-3 CAISETGSGNTIYF
few TRBD1 TRBV7-3 CASSTTGGGGELFF
once - TRBV6-5 CASSYRGGATEAFF
few - TRBV5-1 CASSLGPGNQPQHF
few - TRBV28 CASSFPAGDNSPLHF
- - TRBV28 CASGSGAGQDYTF
few TRBD2 TRBV20-1 CTSGSSYNEQFF
- TRBD2 TRBV30 CAWRGSGWMDTQYF
- TRBD1 TRBV29-1 CSVGTGGTQYF
few - TRBV12-3/TRBV12-4 CASRIGILNQPQHF
few - TRBV30 CACEAGNTIYF
- - TRBV30 CAWTPQQAQAQYF
- - TRBV11-2 CASSLDRGRRADNEQFF
many - TRBV5-1 CASSLGGTSTDTQYF
- - TRBV11-2 CASSLEDRPYEQYF
- - TRBV7-2 CASSLIKGSYEQYF
- TRBD1 TRBV7-8 CASSLMTDNRGQEGNQPQHF
- - TRBV3-1 CASSFLREETQYF
- - TRBV18 CASSPMGFSNSPLHF
few - TRBV10-3 CAISETGYTGEQYF
- - TRBV12-3/TRBV12-4 CASSSPGPPWNEQFF